This T cell receptor (beta chain) was found in a study of regulatory T cells in long-lasting Graves disease. The authors built TCR beta libraries using iRepertoire HTBI primers and Arm-PCR of CDR3 regions. TCRdb redid the calling of the multiplex PCR reads with MiXCR, one entry per CDR3 protein. Found here are 440,000 or so distinct CDR3 sequences, more than 13% of them singletons; the top ten hold about a sixth. Time point reported: newly diagnosed GD, antithyroid drugs for less than 3 months. PBMC RNA was the source of the TCR library. Graves' disease diagnosis relied on American Thyroid Association guidelines. Germline V gives CDR1 SGHAT, CDR2 FQNNGV. The CDR3 has 16 residues. The germline V and J ends were trimmed by 2 bases and 2 bases, with 15 bases remaining between them. Study results and caveats: Between persistent patients, 2,500 to 3,500 public clonotypes were shared, exceeding the approximately 940 shared between new patients.

This clonotype was recorded at least ten times. The antigen is not known. This same sample was also part of a study on T cells in Graves' hyperthyroidism and ophthalmopathy. From that paper: Exclusion of a patient resulted from uncontrolled infection, other autoimmune disease, pregnancy or lactation.

This TCR was recovered from a woman aged 25 to 39 with Graves disease. The genes are TRBV11-2 and TRBJ1-2; TRBD1 might be the D (5 bases). Source: peripheral blood mononuclear cells (PBMCs), taken at new diagnosis, from a patient treated with antithyroid drugs. The CDR3 nucleotides are TGTGCCAGCAGCTTAAAATTGGAACAGGCAAACTATGGCTACACCTTC. Its protein product is CASSLKLEQANYGYTF.